This T cell receptor beta chain is from a study of T cells in Graves' hyperthyroidism and ophthalmopathy. Overall study: Peripheral blood samples were taken at initial diagnosis, prior to any treatment. Study outcomes and limitations: A 13 V-J model separated ophthalmopathy from stable hyperthyroidism.

Turning to this clonotype: Its antigen is unidentified.

It was RNA transcripts that yielded the amplified TCR beta CDR3 regions. HTBI primers were the set used in a first-round RT-PCR of the TCR CDR3. TCRdb used MiXCR to reprocess the multiplex PCR reads, holding one entry per CDR3 protein. The sample shows about 400,000 distinct CDR3 sequences, approximately 15% of them seen only once. The material sequenced was blood. This receptor was taken from a woman younger than 35 with Graves' hyperthyroidism.

The CDR3 nucleotides are TGCAGTGCTAGAGACAGGGGGACGAACACTGAAGCTTTCTTT. This codes for CSARDRGTNTEAFF. The chain uses TRBV20-1 and TRBJ1-1, with 7 nucleotides matching TRBD1. V shed 0 bases, J shed 1 base, and the junction held 2 bases outside the gene matches. Germline V gene sequence: CDR1 DFQATT, CDR2 SNEGSKA (reference sequence). This CDR3 region has 14 residues.